A single sample gave rise to the 16 T cell receptor beta chains below, sequenced in a study of CD8 T cells in Susac syndrome (dated by TCRdb to about 2019). Library prep was done by the immunoSEQ multiplex PCR assay. RNA was extracted with the RNeasy kit and roughly 0.45 to 1 ug was reverse transcribed using random hexamers. TCRdb trimmed public reads at Q25 via fastp, called clones via MiXCR and kept in-frame beta chains. Every entry covers one CDR3 protein and lists the most common genes and DNA from its rows. This sample lists some 180,000 distinct CDR3 sequences; roughly 94% were detected once. Approximately 0.098% of the sample belongs to the ten largest clones. Sample: CD4+ T cells from PBMCs. The origin of the receptors is a human donor in good health.

The chain links TRBV19 to TRBJ1-2; 7 positions agree with TRBD1. The germline gives CDR1 LNHDA, CDR2 SQIVND (reference sequence). V dropped 7 bases and J dropped 6; count of bases not matched to a gene: 5. CDR3 length equals 12 residues. The CDR3 spells CASNLQGHGYTF. The DNA for the CDR3 is TGTGCCAGTAACCTACAGGGGCATGGCTACACCTTC.

The chain employs TRBV4-2 and TRBJ2-1; 12 nucleotides align to TRBD2. J gave up 10 bases and V 4 bases, and 2 bases lay outside the gene matches. The CDR3 consists of 13 residues. Germline CDR1 and CDR2: LGHNA and YNFKEQ. The CDR3 region is CASSPLAGGEQFF. DNA of the CDR3: TGTGCCAGCAGCCCGCTAGCGGGGGGGGAGCAGTTCTTC.

The V call is TRBV9, the J call TRBJ1-2; D uncertain. Germline-derived CDR1 and CDR2 are SGDLS and YYNGEE. The V and J ends lost 0 bases and 7 bases respectively, with 4 bases between them. This CDR3 has 11 amino acids. The chain's CDR3 is CASSVGLGYTF. CDR3 sequence (DNA): TGTGCCAGCAGCGTAGGTCTTGGCTACACCTTC.

The chain employs TRBV29-1 and TRBJ1-2, with D perhaps matching TRBD1 (5 bases). Germline-derived CDR1 and CDR2 are SQVTM and ANQGSEA. V shed 4 bases and J shed 8 bases, with 11 bases lying between them. The CDR3 covers 11 residues. CDR3 DNA sequence: TGCAGCGTTGGACACAGGACCGGCTACACCTTC. It specifies CSVGHRTGYTF.

This chain links TRBV11-2 with TRBJ1-5, with D uncertain. Trimming shortened V by 5 bases and J by 1 base, and 9 bases separated the two germline ends. The CDR3 contains 14 residues. The germline V gene encodes CDR1 SGHAT and CDR2 FQNNGV. CDR3 in DNA: TGTGCCAGCAGCACCATCGGGAGCAATCAGCCCCAGCATTTT. It encodes CASSTIGSNQPQHF.

The rearrangement links TRBV13 to TRBJ1-2, with D perhaps matching TRBD1 (5 bases). The V gene's germline CDR1 is PRHDT and CDR2 FYEKMQ (reference sequence). V was pared by 1 base and J by 10 bases, with 10 bases between. This CDR3 has 12 amino acids. This chain's CDR3 is CASSLVRGNYTF. The CDR3 DNA reads TGTGCCAGCAGCTTAGTTCGGGGGAACTACACCTTC.

In nucleotides, the CDR3 is TGTGCCAGCAGCTTAGCCAGGACAGCGAACACTGAAGCTTTCTTT. It specifies CASSLARTANTEAFF. J is TRBJ1-1 and V is TRBV7-9; D is perhaps TRBD1 (6 bases). Trimming stripped 0 bases from V and 1 base from J, with 9 bases between. The CDR3 consists of 15 residues. Germline V CDR1 and CDR2: SEHNR, FQNEAQ (reference sequence).

The chain links TRBV29-1 to TRBJ2-1; the D is unclear. CDR1 is SQVTM and CDR2 is ANQGSEA in the germline V gene. Trimming pared 3 bases from V and 5 bases from J, leaving 11 bases between. There are 13 residues in the CDR3. CDR3 in amino acids: CSVDRGTNNEQFF. The CDR3 DNA is TGCAGCGTTGACCGTGGTACGAACAATGAGCAGTTCTTC.

The chain carries TRBV3-1 and TRBJ2-1; D is possibly TRBD2 (6 bases). The germline CDR1 and CDR2 sequences are LGHDT and YNNKEL (reference sequence). Trimming shortened V by 4 bases and J by 6 bases, and 16 bases separated the two germline ends. The CDR3 runs to 15 residues. The DNA of the CDR3 is TGTGCCAGCAGCCCCGGGACTTCTGTGTTCAATGAGCAGTTCTTC. Translated, it gives CASSPGTSVFNEQFF.

The chain uses TRBV10-3 and TRBJ2-7, with 9 bases that match TRBD1. The V gene end was trimmed by 7 bases and the J gene end by 6 bases; junction bases not matched to a gene: 7. This CDR3 is 13 amino acids long. Per germline, CDR1 ENHRY and CDR2 SYGVKD. The CDR3 region is CAIMDRGFTEQYF. CDR3 coding DNA: TGTGCCATCATGGACAGGGGATTTACCGAGCAGTACTTC.

This chain links TRBV29-1 with TRBJ2-5; 9 bases line up with TRBD1. J was trimmed by 6 bases and V by 4 bases; bases with no gene match: 6. Germline V lookup: CDR1 SQVTM, CDR2 ANQGSEA. The CDR3 length is 13 residues. The CDR3 here is CSVATGGEKTQYF. The CDR3 DNA sequence: TGCAGCGTTGCAACAGGGGGCGAAAAGACCCAGTACTTC.

The chain recombines TRBV29-1 with TRBJ1-1; D ambiguous. Germline CDR1 and CDR2: SQVTM and ANQGSEA. With 6 bases removed from V and 2 bases from J, the gap between germline ends came to 16 bases. The CDR3 length is 14 residues. The CDR3 coding sequence is TGCAGCGTGGTGAGGATTCTAGGTAACACTGAAGCTTTCTTT. Translating it yields CSVVRILGNTEAFF.

The chain employs TRBV12-3 or TRBV12-4 and TRBJ2-5, with TRBD2 matching over 14 bases. The CDR3 covers 17 residues. The V gene end was trimmed by 6 bases and the J gene end by 5 bases; junction bases not matched to a gene: 11. The CDR3 loop is CASRSRLAGGVMETQYF. As DNA, the CDR3 is TGTGCCAGCAGATCCCGACTAGCGGGAGGGGTTATGGAGACCCAGTACTTC.

This chain links TRBV20-1 with TRBJ2-7; D remains ambiguous. CDR1 is DFQATT and CDR2 is SNEGSKA in the germline V gene (reference sequence). Deletions cut 1 base from V and 5 bases from J, with 9 bases between. This CDR3 has 12 residues. The CDR3 loop reads CSARALTDEQYF. The CDR3 DNA sequence: TGCAGTGCTAGAGCACTTACAGACGAGCAGTACTTC.

This clonotype was detected only a few times. The chain has TRBV25-1 and TRBJ2-6, with D uncertain. The CDR3 is 14 residues long. Trimming removed 1 base from V and 0 bases from J, with 1 base in between. Germline V gene lookup returns CDR1 MGHDK and CDR2 SYGVNS. The CDR3 DNA reads as TGTGCCAGCAGTGAATCCTCTGGGGCCAACGTCCTGACTTTC. This translates into CASSESSGANVLTF. Full variable domain (remainder filled in from reference TRBV25-1 and TRBJ2-6): EADIYQTPRYLVIGTGKKITLECSQTMGHDKMYWYQQDPGMELHLIHYSYGVNSTEKGDLSSESTVSRIRTEHFPLTLESARPSHTSQYLCASSESSGANVLTFGAGSRLTVL.

The chain combines TRBV29-1 with TRBJ2-7; TRBD1 matches at 7 bases. Trimming cost V 1 base and J 2 bases; bases outside gene matches: 2. The CDR3 consists of 13 residues. Per the germline V gene, CDR1 is SQVTM and CDR2 is ANQGSEA. The CDR3 DNA sequence: TGCAGCGTTGAAGGGGGACAGACCTACGAGCAGTACTTC. Translated, it gives CSVEGGQTYEQYF.